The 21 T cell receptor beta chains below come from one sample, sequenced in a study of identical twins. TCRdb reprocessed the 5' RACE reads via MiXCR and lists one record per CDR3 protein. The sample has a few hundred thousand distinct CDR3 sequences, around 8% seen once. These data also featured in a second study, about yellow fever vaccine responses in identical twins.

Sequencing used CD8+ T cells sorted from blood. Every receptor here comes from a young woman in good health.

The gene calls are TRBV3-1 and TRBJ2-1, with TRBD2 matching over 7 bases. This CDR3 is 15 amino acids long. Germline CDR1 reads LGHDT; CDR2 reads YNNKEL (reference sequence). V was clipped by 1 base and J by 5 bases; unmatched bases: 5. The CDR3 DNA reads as TGTGCCAGCAGCCAAGTCCAGCGGGGAAACAATGAGCAGTTCTTC. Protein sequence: CASSQVQRGNNEQFF.

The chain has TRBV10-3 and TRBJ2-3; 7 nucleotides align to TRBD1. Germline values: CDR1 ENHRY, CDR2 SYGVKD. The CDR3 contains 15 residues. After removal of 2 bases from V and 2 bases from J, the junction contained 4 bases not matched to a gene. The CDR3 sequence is CAISEGTAVTDTQYF. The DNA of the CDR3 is TGTGCCATCAGTGAGGGGACAGCAGTCACAGATACGCAGTATTTT.

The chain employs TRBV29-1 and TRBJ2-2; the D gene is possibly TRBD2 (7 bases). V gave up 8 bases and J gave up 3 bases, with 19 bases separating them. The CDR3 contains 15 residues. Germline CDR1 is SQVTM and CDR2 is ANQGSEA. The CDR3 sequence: CSTEGGAGYTGELFF. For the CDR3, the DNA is TGCAGCACCGAAGGGGGGGCTGGGTACACCGGGGAGCTGTTTTTT.

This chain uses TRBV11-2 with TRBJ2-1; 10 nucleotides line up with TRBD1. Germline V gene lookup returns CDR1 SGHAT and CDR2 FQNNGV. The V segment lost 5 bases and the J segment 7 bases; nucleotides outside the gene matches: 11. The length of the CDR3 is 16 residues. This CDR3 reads CASSIRDRGKLNEQFF. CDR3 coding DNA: TGTGCCAGCAGCATCCGGGACAGGGGTAAATTGAATGAGCAGTTCTTC.

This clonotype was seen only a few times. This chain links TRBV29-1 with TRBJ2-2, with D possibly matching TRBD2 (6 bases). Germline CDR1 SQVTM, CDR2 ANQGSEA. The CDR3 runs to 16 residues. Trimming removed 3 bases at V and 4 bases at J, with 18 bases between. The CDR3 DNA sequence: TGCAGCGTTGAGGGGTTGGGGGGAAAGGCCACCGGGGAGCTGTTTTTT. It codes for CSVEGLGGKATGELFF.

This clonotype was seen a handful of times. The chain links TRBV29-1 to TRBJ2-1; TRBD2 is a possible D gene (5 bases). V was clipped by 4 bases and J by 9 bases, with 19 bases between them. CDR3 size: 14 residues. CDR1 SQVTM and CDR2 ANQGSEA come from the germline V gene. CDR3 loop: CSVVHYGESIEQFF. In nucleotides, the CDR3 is TGCAGCGTTGTCCACTACGGGGAATCCATTGAGCAGTTCTTC.

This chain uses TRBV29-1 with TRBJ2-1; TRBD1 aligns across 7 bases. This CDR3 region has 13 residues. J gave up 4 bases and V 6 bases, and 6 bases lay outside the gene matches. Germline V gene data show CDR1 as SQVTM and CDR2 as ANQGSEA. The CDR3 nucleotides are TGCAGCGTCGTACCGGGACAGTACAATGAGCAGTTCTTC. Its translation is CSVVPGQYNEQFF.

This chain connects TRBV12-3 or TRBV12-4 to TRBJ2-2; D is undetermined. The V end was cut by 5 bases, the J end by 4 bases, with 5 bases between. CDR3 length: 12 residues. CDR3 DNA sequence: TGTGCCAGCAGTATGGGCACCGGGGAGCTGTTTTTT. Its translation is CASSMGTGELFF.

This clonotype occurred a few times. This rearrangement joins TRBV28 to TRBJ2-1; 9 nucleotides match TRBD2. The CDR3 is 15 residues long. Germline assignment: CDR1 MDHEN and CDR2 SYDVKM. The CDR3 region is CETLTSGKVYNEQFF. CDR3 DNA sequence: TGTGAGACCCTGACTAGCGGAAAGGTCTACAATGAGCAGTTCTTC.

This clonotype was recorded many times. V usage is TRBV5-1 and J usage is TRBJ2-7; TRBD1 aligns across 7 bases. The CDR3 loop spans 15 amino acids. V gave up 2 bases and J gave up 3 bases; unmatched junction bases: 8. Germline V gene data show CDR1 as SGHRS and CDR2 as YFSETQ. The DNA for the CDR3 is TGCGCCAGCAGCTTTGAGGGACAGCAAGACTACGAGCAGTACTTC. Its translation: CASSFEGQQDYEQYF.

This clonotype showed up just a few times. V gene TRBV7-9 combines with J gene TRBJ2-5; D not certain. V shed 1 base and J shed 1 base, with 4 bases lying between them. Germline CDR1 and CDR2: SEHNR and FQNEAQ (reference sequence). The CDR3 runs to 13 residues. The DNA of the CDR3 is TGTGCCAGCAGCTTAGTCTTCCAAGAGACCCAGTACTTC. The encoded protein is CASSLVFQETQYF.

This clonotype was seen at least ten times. The CDR3: CASSSHRDSSLEQYF. CDR3 nucleotide sequence: TGTGCCAGCAGCTCCCATCGGGACTCAAGCCTGGAGCAGTACTTC. The chain has TRBV7-9 and TRBJ2-7; D might be TRBD2 (6 bases). Germline CDR1 is SEHNR and CDR2 is FQNEAQ (reference sequence). Trimming removed 4 bases at V and 7 bases at J, with 20 bases between. The CDR3 is 15 amino acids.

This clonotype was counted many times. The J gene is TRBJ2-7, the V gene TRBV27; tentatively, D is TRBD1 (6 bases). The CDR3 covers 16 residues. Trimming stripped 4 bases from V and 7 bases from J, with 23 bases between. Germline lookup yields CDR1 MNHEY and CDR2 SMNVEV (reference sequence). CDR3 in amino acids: CASSSSLGDIWGEQYF. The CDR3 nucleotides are TGTGCCAGCAGTTCTTCCCTCGGGGACATCTGGGGTGAGCAGTACTTC.

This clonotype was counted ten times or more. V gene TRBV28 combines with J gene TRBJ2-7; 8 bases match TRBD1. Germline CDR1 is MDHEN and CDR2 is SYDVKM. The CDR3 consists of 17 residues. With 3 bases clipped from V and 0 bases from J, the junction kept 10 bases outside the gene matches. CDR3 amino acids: CASSLAAGQVSSYEQYF. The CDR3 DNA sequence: TGTGCCAGCAGTTTGGCCGCGGGACAGGTTAGCTCCTACGAGCAGTACTTC.

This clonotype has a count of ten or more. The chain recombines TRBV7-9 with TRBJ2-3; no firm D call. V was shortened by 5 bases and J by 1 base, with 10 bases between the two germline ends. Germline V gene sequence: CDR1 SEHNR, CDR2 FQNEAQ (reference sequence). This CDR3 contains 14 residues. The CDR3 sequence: CASSEKRGTDTQYF. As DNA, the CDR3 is TGTGCCAGCAGCGAAAAACGGGGCACAGATACGCAGTATTTT. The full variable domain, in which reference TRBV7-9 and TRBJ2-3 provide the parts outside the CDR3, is DTGVSQNPRHKITKRGQNVTFRCDPISEHNRLYWYRQTLGQGPEFLTYFQNEAQLEKSRLLSDRFSAERPKGSFSTLEIQRTEQGDSAMYLCASSEKRGTDTQYFGPGTRLTVL.

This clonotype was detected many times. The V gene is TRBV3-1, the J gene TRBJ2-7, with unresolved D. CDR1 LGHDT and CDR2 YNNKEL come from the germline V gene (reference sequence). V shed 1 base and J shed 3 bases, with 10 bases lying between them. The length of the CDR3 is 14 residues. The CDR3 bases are TGTGCCAGCAGCCAAGGTCAAAGCCGCTACGAGCAGTACTTC. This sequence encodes CASSQGQSRYEQYF.

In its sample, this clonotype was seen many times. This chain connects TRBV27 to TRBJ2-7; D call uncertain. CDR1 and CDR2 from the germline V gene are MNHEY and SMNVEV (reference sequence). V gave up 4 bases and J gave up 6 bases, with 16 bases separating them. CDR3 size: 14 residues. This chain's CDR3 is CASSSRPLGTEQYF. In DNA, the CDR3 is TGTGCCAGCAGTTCAAGGCCCCTGGGTACCGAGCAGTACTTC.

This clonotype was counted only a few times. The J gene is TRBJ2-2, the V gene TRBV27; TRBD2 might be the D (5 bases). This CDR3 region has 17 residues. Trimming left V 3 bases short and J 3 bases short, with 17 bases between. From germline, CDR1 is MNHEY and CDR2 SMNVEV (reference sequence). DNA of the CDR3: TGTGCCAGCAGTTTCAAGCCTTTGCGGGCAGACACCGGGGAGCTGTTTTTT. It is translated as CASSFKPLRADTGELFF.

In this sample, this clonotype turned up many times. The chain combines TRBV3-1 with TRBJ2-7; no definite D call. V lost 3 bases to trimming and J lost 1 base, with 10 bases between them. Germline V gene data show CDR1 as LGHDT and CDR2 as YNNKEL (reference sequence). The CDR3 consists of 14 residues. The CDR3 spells CASSHAGLSYEQYF. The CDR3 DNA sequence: TGTGCCAGCAGCCACGCCGGCTTATCCTACGAGCAGTACTTC.

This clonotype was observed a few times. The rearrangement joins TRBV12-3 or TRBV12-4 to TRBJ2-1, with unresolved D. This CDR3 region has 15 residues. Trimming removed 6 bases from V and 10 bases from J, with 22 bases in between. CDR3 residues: CASSPQLANGEEQFF. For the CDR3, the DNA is TGTGCCAGCAGCCCCCAACTGGCAAATGGGGAAGAGCAGTTCTTC.

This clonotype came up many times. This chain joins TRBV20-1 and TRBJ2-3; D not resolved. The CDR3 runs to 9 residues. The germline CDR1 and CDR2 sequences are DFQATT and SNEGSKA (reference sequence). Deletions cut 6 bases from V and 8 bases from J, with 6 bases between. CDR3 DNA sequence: TGCAGTGCGGCCCTTACGCAGTATTTT. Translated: CSAALTQYF.